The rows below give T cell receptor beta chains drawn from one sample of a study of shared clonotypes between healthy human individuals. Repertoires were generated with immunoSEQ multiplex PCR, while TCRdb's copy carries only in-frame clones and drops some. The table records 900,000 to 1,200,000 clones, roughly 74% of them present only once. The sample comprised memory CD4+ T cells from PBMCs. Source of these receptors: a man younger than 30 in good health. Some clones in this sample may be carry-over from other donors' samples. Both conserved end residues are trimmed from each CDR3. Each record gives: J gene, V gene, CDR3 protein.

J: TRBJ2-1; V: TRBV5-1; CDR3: ASSPVPRTSGSRDEQF
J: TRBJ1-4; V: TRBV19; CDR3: ASREEQGREKLF
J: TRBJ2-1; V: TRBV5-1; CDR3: ASSLDPGVSYNEQF
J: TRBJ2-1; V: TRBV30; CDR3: AWSAGDPYNEQF
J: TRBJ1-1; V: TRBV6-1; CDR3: ASKRDRTEAF
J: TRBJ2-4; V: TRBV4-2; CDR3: ASSQDWGTSGNKNIQY
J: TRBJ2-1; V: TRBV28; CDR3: ASNQRTSGRGEQF
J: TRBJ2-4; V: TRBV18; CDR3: ASSPLVGTKNIQY
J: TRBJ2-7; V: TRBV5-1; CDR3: ASRSTRYEQY
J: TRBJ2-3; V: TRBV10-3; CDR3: AISESYSASSTDTQY
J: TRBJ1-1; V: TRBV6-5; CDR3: ASSPRGPLNTEAF
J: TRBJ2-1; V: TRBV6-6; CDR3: ASSYQRNEQF
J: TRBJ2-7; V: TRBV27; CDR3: ASRAPSSYEQY
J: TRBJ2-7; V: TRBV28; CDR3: ASSPGPMDEQY
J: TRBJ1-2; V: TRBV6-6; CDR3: ASSYVGNYGYT
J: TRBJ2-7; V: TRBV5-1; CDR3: ASSWPRGGRYEQY
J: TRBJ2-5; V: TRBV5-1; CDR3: ASSFKGDKETQY
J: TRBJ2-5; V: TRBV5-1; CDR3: ASSIRQGGLETQY
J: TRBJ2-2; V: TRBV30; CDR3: AWIASGTGELF
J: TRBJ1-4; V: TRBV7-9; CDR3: ASSRGRREKLF
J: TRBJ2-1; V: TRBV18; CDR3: ASSPPTGWYNEQF
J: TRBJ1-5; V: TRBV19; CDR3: ASSAGRGSMAQH
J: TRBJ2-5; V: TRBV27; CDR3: ASSSWTSGRKRETQY
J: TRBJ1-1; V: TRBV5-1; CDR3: ASSFTTDTEAF
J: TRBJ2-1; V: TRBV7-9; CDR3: ASSPLGRLSEQF
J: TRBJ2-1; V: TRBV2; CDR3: ASRSGSGGSYNEQF
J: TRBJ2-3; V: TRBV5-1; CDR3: ASSLSGADTQY
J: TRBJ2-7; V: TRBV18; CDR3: ASSPGGSGSSGGEQY
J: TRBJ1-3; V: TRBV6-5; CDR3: ASSPESSGNTIY
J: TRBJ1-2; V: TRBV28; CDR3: ASSGPTGTYGYT
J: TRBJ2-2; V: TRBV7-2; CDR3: ASSSKQGSTGELF
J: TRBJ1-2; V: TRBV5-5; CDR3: ASSIGYGTSARSYT
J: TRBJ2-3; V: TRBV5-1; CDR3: ASSLAGGPTDTQY
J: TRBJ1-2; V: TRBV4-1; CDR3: ASSQGGGSRGYT
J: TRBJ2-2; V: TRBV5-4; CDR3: ASSSGLVHGELF
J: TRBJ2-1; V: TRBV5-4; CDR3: ASSQGQGEYNEQF
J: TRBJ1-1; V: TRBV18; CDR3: ASSPERTAEQAF
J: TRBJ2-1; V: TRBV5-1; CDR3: ASSLEGLEEQF
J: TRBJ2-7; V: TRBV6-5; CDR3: ASSYGGLPYEQY
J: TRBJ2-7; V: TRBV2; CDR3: ASSSRTGRYEQY
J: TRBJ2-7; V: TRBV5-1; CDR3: ASSLGGYEQY
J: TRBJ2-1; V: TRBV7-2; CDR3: ASTPRWGRVYNEQF
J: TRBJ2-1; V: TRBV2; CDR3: ASTRDRGSYNEQF
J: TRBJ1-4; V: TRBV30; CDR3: AGRDRELF
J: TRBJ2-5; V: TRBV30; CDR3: AWSSPGGLETQY
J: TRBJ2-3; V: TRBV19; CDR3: ASSGSTDTQY
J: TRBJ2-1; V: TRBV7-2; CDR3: ASSLHLQQFSYNEQF
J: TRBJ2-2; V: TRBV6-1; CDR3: ASSERTSGRAGGELF
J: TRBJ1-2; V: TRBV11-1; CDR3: ASSLAGSSNYGYT
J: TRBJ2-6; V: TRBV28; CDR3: ASKPTGLAGYSGANVLT
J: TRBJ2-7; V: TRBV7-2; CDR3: ASSSPGTSATQY
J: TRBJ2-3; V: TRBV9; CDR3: ASSPTSEPDTQY
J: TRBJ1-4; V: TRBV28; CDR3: ASSPPGQLNEKLF
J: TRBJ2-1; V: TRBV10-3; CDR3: AISESYNEQF